The 31 T cell receptor beta chains listed next were all sequenced from one sample in a study of human T cells and chemical hapten exposure. TCRdb processed the RACE reads anew with MiXCR; each CDR3 protein has one entry. Of some 82,000 distinct CDR3 sequences detected, more than 6.5% appear once; the ten largest clones hold 1.3%. This sample's time point: patch test 2, 6 weeks after DPC sensitization. This sample's treatment: therapeutic diphenylcyclopropenone sensitization with weekly scalp DPC. This material consisted of whole blood, taken in connection with sensitization to the hapten diphenylcyclopropenone (DPC). Every receptor here comes from a woman in her thirties with alopecia areata. Some clones in this sample may be carry-over from other donors' samples.

This clonotype was seen more than once but under ten times. The V gene is TRBV15, the J gene TRBJ2-7, with 9 bases that match TRBD1. Trimming took 6 bases from V and 4 from J; bases not matched to a gene: 10. The CDR3 is made up of 15 amino acids. The V gene's germline CDR1 is LNHNV and CDR2 YYDKDF (reference sequence). The DNA of the CDR3 is TGTGCCACCAGTCAGAGATGGGGACAGGGTTACGAGCAGTACTTC. Residues: CATSQRWGQGYEQYF.

This clonotype was recorded at least ten times. V is TRBV12-3 or TRBV12-4 and J is TRBJ2-3; D ambiguous. V lost 7 bases and J 2 bases, leaving 16 bases between the germline ends. The CDR3 has 15 residues. Written as DNA, the CDR3 is TGTGCCAGCACTCTGGGCGGTTTTTCCACAGATACGCAGTATTTT. Translated: CASTLGGFSTDTQYF.

This clonotype was observed many times. The V call is TRBV29-1, the J call TRBJ2-5, with a possible D match to TRBD1 (6 bases). The V and J ends lost 7 bases and 7 bases respectively, with 13 bases between them. CDR3 length: 11 amino acids. In germline, CDR1 is SQVTM, CDR2 ANQGSEA. The CDR3 nucleotides are TGCAGCGGTAAACAGGGCGGGACCCAGTACTTC. Amino acids: CSGKQGGTQYF.

At least ten counts were recorded for this clonotype. The chain couples TRBV7-8 to TRBJ1-1; 8 bases match TRBD1. Germline V gene sequence: CDR1 SGHVS, CDR2 FQNEAQ. V was clipped by 3 bases and J by 4 bases; unmatched bases: 10. The CDR3 length is 16 residues. The CDR3 spells CASSFFPPTGVTEAFF. The CDR3 nucleotides are TGTGCCAGCAGCTTTTTTCCCCCGACAGGGGTCACTGAAGCTTTCTTT.

This clonotype was detected ten times or more. The chain uses TRBV6-5 and TRBJ1-1; 9 bases map to TRBD1. CDR3 length: 17 residues. V shed 6 bases and J 3 bases; nucleotides not matched to a gene: 14. Germline loops: CDR1 MNHEY, CDR2 SVGAGI. CDR3 DNA: TGTGCCAGCAGCTATTTATTTCGGACAGGGGCAGACACTGAAGCTTTCTTT. Translating gives CASSYLFRTGADTEAFF.

This clonotype was recorded many times. The chain is built from TRBV5-1 and TRBJ2-6; 7 bases are a match to TRBD1. The CDR3 sequence is 15 residues long. In germline, CDR1 is SGHRS, CDR2 YFSETQ. Trimming cost V 3 bases and J 4 bases; bases outside gene matches: 4. The CDR3 bases are TGCGCCAGCAGCTCGACAGGGCCCGGGGCCAACGTCCTGACTTTC. As protein: CASSSTGPGANVLTF.

This clonotype was counted between two and nine times. The rearrangement uses TRBV3-1 and TRBJ2-5; TRBD2 agrees at 9 bases. V trimming: 10 bases; J trimming: 2 bases; junction bases outside the gene matches: 5. The CDR3 sequence is 13 residues long. Germline V lookup: CDR1 LGHDT, CDR2 YNNKEL (reference sequence). The CDR3 region is CATVSGGQETQYF. The CDR3 nucleotides read TGTGCCACTGTGAGCGGGGGGCAAGAGACCCAGTACTTC.

The table lists this clonotype with a few counts. The chain has TRBV19 and TRBJ2-3; TRBD1 agrees at 7 bases. Germline V lookup: CDR1 LNHDA, CDR2 SQIVND (reference sequence). This CDR3 region has 15 residues. V lost 3 bases, J lost 5 bases, and 8 bases stayed unmatched. DNA of the CDR3: TGTGCCAGTAGTATTCGGACAGGCGATAAAGATACGCAGTATTTT. Protein: CASSIRTGDKDTQYF. The entire variable domain, with the rest obtained from reference TRBV19 and TRBJ2-3, is as follows: DGGITQSPKYLFRKEGQNVTLSCEQNLNHDAMYWYRQDPGQGLRLIYYSQIVNDFQKGDIAEGYSVSREKKESFPLTVTSAQKNPTAFYLCASSIRTGDKDTQYFGPGTRLTVL.

This clonotype was counted only a few times. The genes are TRBV19 and TRBJ1-2; TRBD1 agrees at 10 bases. Germline loops: CDR1 LNHDA, CDR2 SQIVND (reference sequence). V shed 5 bases, J shed 5 bases, and the junction held 5 bases outside the gene matches. This CDR3 region has 14 residues. The CDR3 nucleotides are TGTGCCAGTAGTCCTGCGGGACAGGGGTATGGCTACACCTTC. Its translation is CASSPAGQGYGYTF.

This clonotype has more than one count but fewer than ten. The V gene is TRBV5-8, the J gene TRBJ1-5, with D unresolved. The CDR3 extends over 14 amino acids. The germline CDR1 and CDR2 sequences are SGHTS and YDEGEE. V lost 4 bases to trimming and J lost 6 bases, with 14 bases between them. CDR3 loop: CASSPPPSSQPQHF. CDR3 in DNA: TGTGCCAGCAGCCCACCCCCGTCCAGTCAGCCCCAGCATTTT.

This clonotype was observed at least ten times. The genes are TRBV5-6 and TRBJ2-3; D perhaps matches TRBD2 (7 bases). Trimming left V 0 bases short and J 1 base short, with 15 bases between. The CDR3 has 17 residues. The germline V gene encodes CDR1 SGHDT and CDR2 YYEEEE. CDR3: CASSLAGAGARTDTQYF. The CDR3 region has the DNA TGTGCCAGCAGCTTGGCCGGGGCGGGGGCCCGCACAGATACGCAGTATTTT.

The chain uses TRBV6-2 or TRBV6-3 and TRBJ1-5; TRBD1 aligns across 10 bases. CDR1 is MNHEY and CDR2 is SVGEGT in the germline V gene. Germline trimming cut 6 bases from V and 0 bases from J; bases unmatched to any gene: 14. This CDR3 comprises 19 residues. The CDR3 region has the DNA TGTGCCAGCAGCAGAGACGGGACAGGGGCCGCCTATAGCAATCAGCCCCAGCATTTT. This gives the protein CASSRDGTGAAYSNQPQHF.

This clonotype has ten or more counts. Here the CDR3 reads CASSPETRTGYGGYEQYF. The CDR3 coding sequence is TGTGCCAGCAGCCCAGAAACCAGGACAGGGTATGGCGGCTACGAGCAGTACTTC. J is TRBJ2-7 and V is TRBV11-2; 8 nucleotides line up with TRBD1. The CDR3 covers 18 residues. From germline, CDR1 is SGHAT and CDR2 FQNNGV. Trimming cost V 5 bases and J 3 bases; bases outside gene matches: 18.

This clonotype was counted ten times or more. This chain joins TRBV20-1 and TRBJ2-1; 8 positions agree with TRBD2. Germline V lookup: CDR1 DFQATT, CDR2 SNEGSKA (reference sequence). V dropped 6 bases and J dropped 4; count of bases not matched to a gene: 8. This CDR3 spans 14 amino acids. As DNA, the CDR3 is TGCAGTGCCCCTCCAGCGGGAGCATACAATGAGCAGTTCTTC. Translation: CSAPPAGAYNEQFF.

This clonotype showed up many times. The chain is built from TRBV4-1 and TRBJ2-7, with D unclear. Germline V gene data show CDR1 as MGHRA and CDR2 as YSYEKL. The CDR3 has 14 amino acids. The germline V and J ends were trimmed by 4 bases and 3 bases, with 13 bases remaining between them. The CDR3 loop reads CASSPKISVYEQYF. CDR3 bases: TGCGCCAGCAGCCCGAAGATCTCCGTCTACGAGCAGTACTTC.

This clonotype came up many times. The rearrangement links TRBV3-1 to TRBJ2-7; TRBD2 agrees at 8 bases. The CDR3 is 13 residues long. The germline V gene has CDR1 LGHDT and CDR2 YNNKEL (reference sequence). The junction had 2 bases not matched to a gene; V was cut back by 5 bases and J by 2 bases. The CDR3, as DNA: TGTGCCAGCAGCTGGCGGGGGGCCTACGAGCAGTACTTC. It translates to CASSWRGAYEQYF.

This clonotype has just a few counts. This may be a read error, as it is one base from a much larger clone. The V gene is TRBV7-9, the J gene TRBJ1-6; D not certain. The CDR3 covers 12 residues. CDR1 is SEHNR, CDR2 FQNEAQ, per germline (reference sequence). CDR3 in DNA: TGTGCCAGCAGCTTGGGGAATTCACCCCTCAACTTT. It yields the protein CASSLGNSPLNF. Variable domain in full (rest from reference TRBV7-9 and TRBJ1-6): DTGVSQNPRHKITKRGQNVTFRCDPISEHNRLYWYRQTLGQGPEFLTYFQNEAQLEKSRLLSDRFSAERPKGSFSTLEIQRTEQGDSAMYLCASSLGNSPLNFGNGTRLTVT.

The rearrangement joins TRBV6-1 to TRBJ2-5, with a weak D call TRBD1 (6 bases). CDR1 MNHNS and CDR2 SASEGT come from the germline V gene. Deletions cut 1 base from V and 2 bases from J, with 8 bases between. The CDR3 runs to 14 residues. The CDR3 DNA reads as TGTGCCAGCAGTGAAGGGACAGTTCAAGAGACCCAGTACTTC. Translation: CASSEGTVQETQYF.

This clonotype was recorded many times. The germline gene is not matched at one end of the junction; a read error may be the cause. V gene TRBV7-7 combines with J gene TRBJ2-3, with no clear D. This CDR3 contains 13 residues. CDR1 and CDR2 (germline): SSHAT, FNYEAQ (reference sequence). The chain's CDR3 is CASSLSGTDTQYF. The CDR3 region has the DNA TGTGCTAGCAGCTTAAGTGGTACAGATACGCAGTATTTT.

This clonotype was picked up a small number of times. The V and J genes are TRBV7-2 and TRBJ1-2; a possible D gene is TRBD1 (5 bases). Looked up from germline, CDR1 is SGHTA and CDR2 is FQGNSA. V was pared by 1 base and J by 3 bases, with 12 bases between. The length of the CDR3 is 15 residues. The chain's CDR3 is CASSLVGSGHYGYTF. The CDR3 DNA sequence: TGTGCCAGCAGCTTAGTAGGATCAGGGCACTATGGCTACACCTTC.

This clonotype was observed many times. The chain uses TRBV29-1 and TRBJ1-1; the D is unclear. With 2 bases removed from V and 5 bases from J, the gap between germline ends came to 12 bases. This CDR3 has 13 amino acids. The germline CDR1 and CDR2 sequences are SQVTM and ANQGSEA. CDR3 nucleotides: TGCAGCGTTGAAATGCACCTGGGGACTGAAGCTTTCTTT. Protein product: CSVEMHLGTEAFF.

This clonotype appeared many times. The chain links TRBV6-4 to TRBJ2-3, with D perhaps matching TRBD2 (6 bases). V lost 3 bases, J lost 4 bases, and 14 bases lay in between. CDR1 and CDR2 from the germline V gene are MRHNA and SNTAGT. The CDR3 length is 15 residues. Written as DNA, the CDR3 is TGTGCCAGCAGTGAATTTATGGGGGGAGCAGATACGCAGTATTTT. This translates into CASSEFMGGADTQYF.

In its sample, this clonotype was seen many times. The rearrangement links TRBV7-2 to TRBJ2-7; 8 positions match TRBD1. The CDR3 runs to 14 residues. CDR1 and CDR2 from the germline V gene are SGHTA and FQGNSA. Germline trimming cut 4 bases from V and 3 bases from J; bases unmatched to any gene: 5. The CDR3 bases are TGTGCCAGCAGCTCCCGGGACAGGCTCTACGAGCAGTACTTC. Amino acid sequence: CASSSRDRLYEQYF.

This clonotype has just a few counts. The genes are TRBV10-3 and TRBJ1-1, with 9 bases that match TRBD1. Germline loops: CDR1 ENHRY, CDR2 SYGVKD. V lost 4 bases, J lost 6 bases, and 0 bases stayed unmatched. The CDR3 consists of 12 residues. CDR3 sequence (DNA): TGTGCCATCAGTGGACAGGGGGCTGAAGCTTTCTTT. This sequence encodes CAISGQGAEAFF.

The table lists this clonotype with a few counts. This rearrangement joins TRBV7-2 to TRBJ2-7, with 8 bases identical to TRBD2. Per germline, CDR1 SGHTA and CDR2 FQGNSA. The CDR3 is 15 amino acids. The trim removed 5 bases at V and 4 bases at J, leaving 10 bases unmatched. The CDR3 sequence: CASSPPAGAAYEQYF. The CDR3 coding sequence is TGTGCCAGCAGCCCTCCAGCGGGGGCAGCTTACGAGCAGTACTTC. The full variable domain, completed using reference TRBV7-2 and TRBJ2-7, is GAGVSQSPSNKVTEKGKDVELRCDPISGHTALYWYRQSLGQGLEFLIYFQGNSAPDKSGLPSDRFSAERTGGSVSTLTIQRTQQEDSAVYLCASSPPAGAAYEQYFGPGTRLTVT.

The rearrangement uses TRBV12-3 or TRBV12-4 and TRBJ2-7, with 8 bases lining up with TRBD2. V was clipped by 5 bases and J by 4 bases; unmatched bases: 7. The CDR3 consists of 14 residues. As DNA, the CDR3 is TGTGCCAGCAGTCCCGGGGGGGGGGCTTACGAGCAGTACTTC. Translating it yields CASSPGGGAYEQYF.

The sample holds a few counts of this clonotype. The chain combines TRBV5-1 with TRBJ1-1, with a tentative D call TRBD1 (5 bases). This CDR3 has 14 residues. V lost 0 bases, J lost 4 bases, and 10 bases lay in between. Germline-derived CDR1 and CDR2 are SGHRS and YFSETQ. This CDR3 is CASSLGGVGTEAFF. CDR3 DNA: TGCGCCAGCAGCTTGGGGGGGGTCGGCACTGAAGCTTTCTTT. The complete variable domain, with remaining parts taken from reference TRBV5-1 and TRBJ1-1, reads KAGVTQTPRYLIKTRGQQVTLSCSPISGHRSVSWYQQTPGQGLQFLFEYFSETQRNKGNFPGRFSGRQFSNSRSEMNVSTLELGDSALYLCASSLGGVGTEAFFGQGTRLTVV.

This clonotype was observed at least ten times. The chain uses TRBV7-9 and TRBJ2-1; the D gene is possibly TRBD1 (5 bases). V lost 1 base and J 9 bases, leaving 10 bases between the germline ends. The CDR3 spans 13 residues. Germline values: CDR1 SEHNR, CDR2 FQNEAQ (reference sequence). CDR3 region: CASSLGQYGEQFF. In DNA form, the CDR3 reads TGTGCCAGCAGCTTAGGACAGTACGGTGAGCAGTTCTTC.

This clonotype occurred many times. The gene calls are TRBV5-1 and TRBJ2-7; D may be TRBD1 or TRBD2 (5 bases each). The CDR3 loop spans 15 amino acids. Germline loops: CDR1 SGHRS, CDR2 YFSETQ. V lost 2 bases and J 5 bases, leaving 17 bases between the germline ends. The CDR3 loop reads CASSFSWGSDDEQYF. The CDR3 DNA reads TGCGCCAGCAGCTTCTCCTGGGGGAGTGACGACGAGCAGTACTTC.

The chain recombines TRBV12-5 with TRBJ1-1, with no clear D. Germline CDR1 and CDR2: LGHNT and FRNRAP. This CDR3 spans 13 amino acids. V dropped 0 bases and J dropped 3 bases, with 5 bases sitting between them. Here the CDR3 DNA reads TGTGCTAGTGGTTTGGTACGGGACACTGAAGCTTTCTTT. Amino acid sequence: CASGLVRDTEAFF.

This clonotype was seen a few times. The V and J genes are TRBV12-3 or TRBV12-4 and TRBJ1-2, with 7 nucleotides matching TRBD1. V shed 7 bases and J 7 bases; nucleotides not matched to a gene: 9. This CDR3 region has 13 residues. This chain's CDR3 is CASTVRDRGGYTF. The CDR3 region has the DNA TGTGCCAGCACCGTACGGGACAGAGGTGGCTACACCTTC.